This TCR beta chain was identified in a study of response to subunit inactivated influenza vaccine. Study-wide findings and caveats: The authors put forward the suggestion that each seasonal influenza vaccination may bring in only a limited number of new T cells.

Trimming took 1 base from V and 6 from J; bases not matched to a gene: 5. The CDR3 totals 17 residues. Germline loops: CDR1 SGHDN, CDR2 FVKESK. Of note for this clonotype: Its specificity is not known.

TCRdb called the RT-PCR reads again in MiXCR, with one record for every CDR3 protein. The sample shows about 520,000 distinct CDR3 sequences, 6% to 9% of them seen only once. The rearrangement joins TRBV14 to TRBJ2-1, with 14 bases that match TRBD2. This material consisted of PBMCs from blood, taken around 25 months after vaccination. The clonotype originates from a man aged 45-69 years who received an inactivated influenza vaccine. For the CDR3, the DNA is TGTGCCAGCAGCCAAGTGGGACTAGCGGGAGTCGGCAATGAGCAGTTCTTC. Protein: CASSQVGLAGVGNEQFF. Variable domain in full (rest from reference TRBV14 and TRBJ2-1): EAGVTQFPSHSVIEKGQTVTLRCDPISGHDNLYWYRRVMGKEIKFLLHFVKESKQDESGMPNNRFLAERTGGTYSTLKVQPAELEDSGVYFCASSQVGLAGVGNEQFFGPGTRLTVL.